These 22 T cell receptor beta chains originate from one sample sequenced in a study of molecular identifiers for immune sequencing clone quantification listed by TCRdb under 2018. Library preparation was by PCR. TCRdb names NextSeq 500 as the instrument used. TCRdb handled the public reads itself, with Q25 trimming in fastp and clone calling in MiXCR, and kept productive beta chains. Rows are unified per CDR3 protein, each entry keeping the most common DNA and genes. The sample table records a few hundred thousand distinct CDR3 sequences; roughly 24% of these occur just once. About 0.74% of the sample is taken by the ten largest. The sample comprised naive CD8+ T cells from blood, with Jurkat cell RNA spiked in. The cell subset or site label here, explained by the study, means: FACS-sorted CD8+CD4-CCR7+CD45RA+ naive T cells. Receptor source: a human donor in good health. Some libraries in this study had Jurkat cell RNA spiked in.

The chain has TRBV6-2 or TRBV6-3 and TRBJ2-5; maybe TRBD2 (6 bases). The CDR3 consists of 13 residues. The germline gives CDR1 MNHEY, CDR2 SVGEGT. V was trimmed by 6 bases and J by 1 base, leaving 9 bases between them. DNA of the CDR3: TGTGCCAGCAGGGGGACTTTCCAAGAGACCCAGTACTTC. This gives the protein CASRGTFQETQYF.

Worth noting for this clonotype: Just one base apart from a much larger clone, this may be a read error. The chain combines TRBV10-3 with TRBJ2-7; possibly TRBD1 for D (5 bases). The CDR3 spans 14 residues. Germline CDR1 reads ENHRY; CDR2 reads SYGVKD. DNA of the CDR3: TGTGCCATCAGTGAGGGGGCCCGGTCCTCCGAGCAGTACTTC. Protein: CAISEGARSSEQYF.

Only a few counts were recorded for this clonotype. CDR3 region: CASSLVEGTGSVEQYF. CDR3 sequence (DNA): TGCGCCAGCAGCTTGGTCGAGGGGACAGGCTCGGTCGAGCAGTACTTC. The chain links TRBV5-1 to TRBJ2-7; 8 nucleotides match TRBD1. The CDR3 has 16 amino acids. Germline V gives CDR1 SGHRS, CDR2 YFSETQ. Germline trimming cut 0 bases from V and 6 bases from J; bases unmatched to any gene: 11. The whole variable domain, remainder taken from reference TRBV5-1 and TRBJ2-7, is KAGVTQTPRYLIKTRGQQVTLSCSPISGHRSVSWYQQTPGQGLQFLFEYFSETQRNKGNFPGRFSGRQFSNSRSEMNVSTLELGDSALYLCASSLVEGTGSVEQYFGPGTRLTVT.

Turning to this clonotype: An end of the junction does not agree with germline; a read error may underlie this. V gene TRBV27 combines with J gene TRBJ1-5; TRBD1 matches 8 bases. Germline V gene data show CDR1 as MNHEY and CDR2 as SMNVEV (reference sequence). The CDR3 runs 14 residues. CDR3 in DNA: TGTGCCAGCCGCCGACAGGGGTACAATCAGCCCCAGCATTTC. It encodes CASRRQGYNQPQHF.

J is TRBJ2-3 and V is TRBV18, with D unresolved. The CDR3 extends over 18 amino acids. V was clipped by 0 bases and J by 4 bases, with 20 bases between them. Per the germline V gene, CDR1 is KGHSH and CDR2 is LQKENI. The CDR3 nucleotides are TGTGCCAGCTCACCACCTTTGGTTGGGCTAGTCGTCCCAGATACGCAGTATTTT. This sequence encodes CASSPPLVGLVVPDTQYF.

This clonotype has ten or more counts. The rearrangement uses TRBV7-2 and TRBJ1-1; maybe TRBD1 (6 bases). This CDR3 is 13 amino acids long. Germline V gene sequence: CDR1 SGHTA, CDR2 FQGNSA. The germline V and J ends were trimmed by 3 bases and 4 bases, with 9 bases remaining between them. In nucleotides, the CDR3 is TGTGCCAGCAGCTTTGGGGGGCCCACTGAAGCTTTCTTT. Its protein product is CASSFGGPTEAFF.

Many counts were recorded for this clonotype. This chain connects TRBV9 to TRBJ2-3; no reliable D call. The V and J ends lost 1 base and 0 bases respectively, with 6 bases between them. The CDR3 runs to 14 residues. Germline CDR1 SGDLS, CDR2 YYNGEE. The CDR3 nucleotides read TGTGCCAGCAGCGTATTGTCCAGCACAGATACGCAGTATTTT. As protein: CASSVLSSTDTQYF.

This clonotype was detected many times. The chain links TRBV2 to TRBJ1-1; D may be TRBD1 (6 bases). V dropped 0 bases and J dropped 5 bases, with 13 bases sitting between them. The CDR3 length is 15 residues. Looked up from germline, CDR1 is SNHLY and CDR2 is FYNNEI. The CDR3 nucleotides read TGTGCCAGCAGTGAAGCGGGCTTGGGGGCAACTGAAGCTTTCTTT. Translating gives CASSEAGLGATEAFF. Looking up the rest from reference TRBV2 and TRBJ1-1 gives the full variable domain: EPEVTQTPSHQVTQMGQEVILRCVPISNHLYFYWYRQILGQKVEFLVSFYNNEISEKSEIFDDQFSVERPDGSNFTLKIRSTKLEDSAMYFCASSEAGLGATEAFFGQGTRLTVV.

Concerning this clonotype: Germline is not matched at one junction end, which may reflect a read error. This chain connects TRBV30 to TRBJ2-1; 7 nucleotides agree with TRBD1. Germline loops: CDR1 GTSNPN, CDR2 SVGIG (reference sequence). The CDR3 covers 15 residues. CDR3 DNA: TGTGCCTGGAGTGTACTCGGGACAGCCTACAGTGAGCAGTTCTTC. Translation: CAWSVLGTAYSEQFF.

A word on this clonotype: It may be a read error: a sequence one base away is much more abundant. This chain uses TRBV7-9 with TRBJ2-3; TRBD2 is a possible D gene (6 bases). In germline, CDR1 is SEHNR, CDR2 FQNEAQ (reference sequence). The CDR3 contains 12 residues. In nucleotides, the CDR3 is TGTGCCGGCAGCGGAGGGTCAGATACGCAGTATTTT. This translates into CAGSGGSDTQYF.

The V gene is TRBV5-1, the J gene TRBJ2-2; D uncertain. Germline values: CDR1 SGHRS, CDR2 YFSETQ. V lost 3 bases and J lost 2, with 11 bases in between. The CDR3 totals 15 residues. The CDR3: CASSSYTANTGELFF. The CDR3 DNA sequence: TGCGCCAGCAGCTCATATACAGCTAACACCGGGGAGCTGTTTTTT.

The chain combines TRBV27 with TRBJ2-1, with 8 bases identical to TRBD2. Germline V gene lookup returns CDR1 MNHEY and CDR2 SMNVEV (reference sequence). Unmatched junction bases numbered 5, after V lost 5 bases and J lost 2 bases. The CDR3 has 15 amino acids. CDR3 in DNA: TGTGCCAGCAGTGTTAGCGGGGCGACCTACAATGAGCAGTTCTTC. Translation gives CASSVSGATYNEQFF.

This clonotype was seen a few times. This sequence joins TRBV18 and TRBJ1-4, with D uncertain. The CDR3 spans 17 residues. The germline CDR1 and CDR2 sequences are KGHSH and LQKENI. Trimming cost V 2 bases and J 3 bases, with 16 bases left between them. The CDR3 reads CASSPETLGAANEKLFF. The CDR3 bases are TGTGCCAGCTCACCAGAGACGTTAGGAGCGGCTAATGAAAAACTGTTTTTT.

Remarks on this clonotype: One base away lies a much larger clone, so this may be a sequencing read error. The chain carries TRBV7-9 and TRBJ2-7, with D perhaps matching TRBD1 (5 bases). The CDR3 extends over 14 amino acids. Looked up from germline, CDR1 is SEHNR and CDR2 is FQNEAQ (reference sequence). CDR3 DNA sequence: TGTGCCAGCAGCTCGTCGACAGCTTACTACGGGCAGTACTTC. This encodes CASSSSTAYYGQYF.

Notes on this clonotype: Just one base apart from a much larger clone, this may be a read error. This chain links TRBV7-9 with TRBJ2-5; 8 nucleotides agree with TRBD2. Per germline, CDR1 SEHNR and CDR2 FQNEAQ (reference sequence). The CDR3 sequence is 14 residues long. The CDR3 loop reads CASSLGLGREPQYF. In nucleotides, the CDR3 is TGTGCCAGCAGCTTGGGACTAGGGAGAGAGCCCCAGTACTTC.

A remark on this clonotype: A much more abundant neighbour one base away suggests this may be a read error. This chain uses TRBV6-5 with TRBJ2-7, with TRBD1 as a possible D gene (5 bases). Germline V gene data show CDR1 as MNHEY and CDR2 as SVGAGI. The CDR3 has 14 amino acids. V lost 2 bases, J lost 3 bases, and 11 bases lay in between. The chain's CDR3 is CASSYGAPLYEQYF. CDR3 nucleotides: TGTGCCAGCAGTTACGGGGCACCCCTCTACGAGCAGTACTTC.

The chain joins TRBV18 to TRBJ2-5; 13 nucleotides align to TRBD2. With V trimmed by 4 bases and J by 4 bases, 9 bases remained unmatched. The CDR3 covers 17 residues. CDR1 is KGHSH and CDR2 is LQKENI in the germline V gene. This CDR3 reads CASSLPGLAGVAETQYF. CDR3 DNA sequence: TGTGCCAGCTCACTACCAGGACTAGCGGGAGTAGCAGAGACCCAGTACTTC.

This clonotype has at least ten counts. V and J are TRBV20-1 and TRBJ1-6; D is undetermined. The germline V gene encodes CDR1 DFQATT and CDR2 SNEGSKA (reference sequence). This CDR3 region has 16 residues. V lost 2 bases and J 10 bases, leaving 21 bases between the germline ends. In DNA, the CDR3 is TGCAGTGCTAGACATAGCCCCGGGGATATAGGGTCACCCCTCCACTTT. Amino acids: CSARHSPGDIGSPLHF.

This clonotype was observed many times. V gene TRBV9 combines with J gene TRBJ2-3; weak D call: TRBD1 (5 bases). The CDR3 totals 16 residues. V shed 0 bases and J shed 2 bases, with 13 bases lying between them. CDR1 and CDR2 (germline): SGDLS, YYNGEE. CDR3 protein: CASSVEGAGSTDTQYF. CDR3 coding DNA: TGTGCCAGCAGCGTAGAAGGGGCAGGGTCCACAGATACGCAGTATTTT.

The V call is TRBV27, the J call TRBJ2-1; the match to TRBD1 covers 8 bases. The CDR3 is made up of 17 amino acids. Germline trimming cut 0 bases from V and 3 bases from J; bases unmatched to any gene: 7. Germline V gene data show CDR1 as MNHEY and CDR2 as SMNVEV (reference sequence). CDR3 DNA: TGTGCCAGCAGTTTATCAGGGCAGGGGGCTCTCTACAATGAGCAGTTCTTC. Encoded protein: CASSLSGQGALYNEQFF.

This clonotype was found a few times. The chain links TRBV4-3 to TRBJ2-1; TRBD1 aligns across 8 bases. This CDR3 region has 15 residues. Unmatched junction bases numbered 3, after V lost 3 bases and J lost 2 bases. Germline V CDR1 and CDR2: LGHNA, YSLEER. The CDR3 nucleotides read TGCGCCAGCAGCCACGGGACAGGAGCCTACAATGAGCAGTTCTTC. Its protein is CASSHGTGAYNEQFF.

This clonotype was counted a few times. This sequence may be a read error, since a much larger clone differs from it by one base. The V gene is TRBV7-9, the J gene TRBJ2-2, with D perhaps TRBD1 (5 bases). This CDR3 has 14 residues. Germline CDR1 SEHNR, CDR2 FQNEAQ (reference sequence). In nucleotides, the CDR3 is TGTGCCAGCGGCTTCTGGACAATCACCGGGGAGCTGTTTTTT. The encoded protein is CASGFWTITGELFF.